This T cell receptor (beta chain) was recorded in a study of shared clonotypes between healthy human individuals. Method: immunoSEQ multiplex PCR; TCRdb's copy keeps in-frame clones and lacks some. The sample lists 1.5 million to 2.5 million clones, about 95% occurring once. Of note for this clone: Its antigen is undetermined.

Points from the study as a whole: It was the few donors that limited the genetic and exposure-history diversity represented.

Per germline, CDR1 SGHAT and CDR2 FQDESV (reference sequence). The V and J ends lost 2 bases and 11 bases respectively, with 12 bases between them. This CDR3 has 12 amino acids. Naive-designated CD8 cells lacked CD45RO, were positively enriched for CCR7, and omitted terminally differentiated effector memory CD45RA+ cells. Source material: naive CD8+ T cells sorted from blood. V gene TRBV11-1 combines with J gene TRBJ1-1; D is unclear. The receptor's source is a man between 18 and 35 years old in good health. The CDR3 reads CASSLIPGIAFF. The CDR3 nucleotides read TGTGCCAGCAGCTTAATTCCGGGGATTGCTTTCTTT.